A single sample gave rise to the 9 T cell receptor beta chains below, sequenced in a study of shared clonotypes between healthy human individuals. Clones were sequenced by immunoSEQ multiplex PCR, and TCRdb holds only the in-frame ones, with some missing. The sample has roughly 500,000 clones, 79% seen once. Source material: PBMCs. The source of these receptors is a woman aged 35 to 49 in good health. Some clones in this sample may be carry-over from other donors' samples.

CDR3: CASRGLVVHEQYF. The CDR3 DNA follows: TGTGCCAGCCGGGGTCTAGTTGTACACGAGCAGTACTTC. This chain joins TRBV2 and TRBJ2-7; possibly TRBD2 for D (5 bases). Between the trimmed V and J ends, which lost 8 bases and 5 bases, there was a span of 16 bases. This CDR3 region has 13 residues. Germline CDR1 SNHLY, CDR2 FYNNEI.

The J gene is TRBJ1-2, the V gene TRBV10-3; 7 nucleotides line up with TRBD1. The J segment lost 7 bases and the V segment lost 0 bases, leaving 8 bases of the junction unmatched. In germline, CDR1 is ENHRY, CDR2 SYGVKD. The CDR3 is 15 residues long. The CDR3 protein is CAISESPGQVRGYTF. The CDR3 DNA follows: TGTGCCATCAGTGAGTCTCCCGGACAGGTCCGTGGCTACACCTTC.

This chain connects TRBV25-1 to TRBJ2-1, with 13 bases fitting TRBD2. Germline CDR1 is MGHDK and CDR2 is SYGVNS. V dropped 3 bases and J dropped 5; count of bases not matched to a gene: 1. This CDR3 has 15 residues. The CDR3: CASSDGLAGDNEQFF. CDR3 sequence (DNA): TGTGCCAGCAGTGACGGACTAGCGGGGGACAATGAGCAGTTCTTC.

Concerning this clone itself: The junction differs from germline at one of its ends, possibly a read error. The sample carries other DNA sequences with the same CDR3. V and J are TRBV11-2 and TRBJ2-5; D is unclear. The CDR3 runs to 14 residues. The germline V gene encodes CDR1 SGHAT and CDR2 FQNNGV. The CDR3 bases are TGTGCCAGCAGCTTAGAGGCTAACCAAGAGACTCAGTACTTC. It is translated as CASSLEANQETQYF.

The chain carries TRBV9 and TRBJ2-1; 13 nucleotides match TRBD2. The germline gives CDR1 SGDLS, CDR2 YYNGEE. Germline trimming cut 4 bases from V and 7 bases from J; bases unmatched to any gene: 11. The CDR3 consists of 17 residues. The CDR3 is CASSLTSGGSLRNEQFF. In DNA form, the CDR3 reads TGTGCCAGCAGCCTGACTAGCGGGGGGAGTTTAAGGAATGAGCAGTTCTTC. The complete variable domain, with remaining parts taken from reference TRBV9 and TRBJ2-1, reads DSGVTQTPKHLITATGQRVTLRCSPRSGDLSVYWYQQSLDQGLQFLIQYYNGEERAKGNILERFSAQQFPDLHSELNLSSLELGDSALYFCASSLTSGGSLRNEQFFGPGTRLTVL.

On this clone: This sample also contains other DNA sequences that code for the same CDR3. J is TRBJ1-1 and V is TRBV5-1; D is perhaps TRBD1 (5 bases). Looked up from germline, CDR1 is SGHRS and CDR2 is YFSETQ. Trimming shortened V by 4 bases and J by 0 bases, and 10 bases separated the two germline ends. The CDR3 is made up of 14 amino acids. The CDR3 sequence is CASSPGTVNTEAFF. CDR3 nucleotide sequence: TGCGCCAGCAGCCCAGGGACGGTGAACACTGAAGCTTTCTTT.

The chain uses TRBV18 and TRBJ2-1, with 11 bases fitting TRBD2. The germline CDR1 and CDR2 sequences are KGHSH and LQKENI. The CDR3 contains 16 residues. J gave up 7 bases and V 7 bases, and 12 bases lay outside the gene matches. CDR3 sequence: CASYPTSGSIGNEQFF. The CDR3 DNA follows: TGTGCCAGCTACCCAACTAGCGGGAGTATTGGGAATGAGCAGTTCTTC. Drawing the rest from reference TRBV18 and TRBJ2-1, the complete variable domain is NAGVMQNPRHLVRRRGQEARLRCSPMKGHSHVYWYRQLPEEGLKFMVYLQKENIIDESGMPKERFSAEFPKEGPSILRIQQVVRGDSAAYFCASYPTSGSIGNEQFFGPGTRLTVL.

In regard to this clone: At the DNA level, this CDR3 is encoded by other sequences in the same sample as well. The gene calls are TRBV5-1 and TRBJ2-3; D unresolved. This CDR3 is 13 amino acids long. Germline V gene sequence: CDR1 SGHRS, CDR2 YFSETQ. The ends were cut back, 2 bases at V and 0 bases at J, with 4 bases in the middle. CDR3 in DNA: TGCGCCAGCAGCTTCGGAAGCACAGATACGCAGTATTTT. Protein: CASSFGSTDTQYF.

V usage is TRBV11-2 and J usage is TRBJ2-5; a possible D gene is TRBD1 (6 bases). The CDR3 covers 12 residues. V lost 3 bases and J 4 bases, leaving 6 bases between the germline ends. CDR1 is SGHAT and CDR2 is FQNNGV in the germline V gene. CDR3 sequence reads: CASSFRGETQYF. The CDR3 nucleotides read TGTGCCAGCAGCTTCAGGGGAGAGACCCAGTACTTC.